The T cell receptor beta chain described here comes from a study of blood T cells in healthy people across ages. The second PCR ran about 6 to 12 cycles with a sample-barcoded 5' primer and J-beta primers. TCRdb reprocessed the 5' RACE reads via MiXCR and lists one record per CDR3 protein. This table holds 1.5 million to 2 million distinct CDR3 sequences, roughly 27% found once. This clonotype was observed a handful of times. This sequence was found in a woman aged 30 to 39 in good health. The sample was blood.

CDR3: CASSQAGRGVPQHF. In DNA form, the CDR3 reads TGTGCCAGCAGCCAAGCTGGCAGGGGGGTACCCCAGCATTTT. The rearrangement joins TRBV3-1 to TRBJ1-5; 7 bases agree with TRBD1. CDR3 length: 14 residues. Germline assignment: CDR1 LGHDT and CDR2 YNNKEL (reference sequence). V lost 1 base to trimming and J lost 10 bases; unmatched junction nucleotides: 7.